This TCR beta chain was identified during a study of blood T cell repertoires in COVID-19. Study information: Samples representing acute and convalescent COVID-19 were sourced from the United States, Italy and Spain. Nucleic acid was either cDNA or gDNA, and it came from T cells, B-cell-depleted T cells, or PBMCs.

Per the original data handling: Cell counts per sample came from amplifying reference gene primers. Only in-frame clones appear in the TCRdb table, and some are missing; sequencing was by immunoSEQ multiplex PCR. Clone size and the V and J calls come from that table; the DNA yielded D and trimming. The sample has 70,000 or so clones, around 90% seen once. V was pared by 7 bases and J by 7 bases, with 4 bases of the junction left unmatched. The CDR3 is made up of 12 amino acids. Germline V gives CDR1 LNHDA, CDR2 SQIVND (reference sequence). The source is a woman of 80 years or more with acute or convalescent COVID-19. The V call is TRBV19, the J call TRBJ1-2; 9 bases are a match to TRBD1. The sequencing sample was made of peripheral blood. The CDR3, as DNA: TGTGCCAGTACCGGACAGGGGCTTGGCTACACCTTC. It is translated as CASTGQGLGYTF. The whole variable domain, filled in from reference TRBV19 and TRBJ1-2, reads DGGITQSPKYLFRKEGQNVTLSCEQNLNHDAMYWYRQDPGQGLRLIYYSQIVNDFQKGDIAEGYSVSREKKESFPLTVTSAQKNPTAFYLCASTGQGLGYTFGSGTRLTVV.